This TCR beta chain appears in the sequencing data of a study of cytomegalovirus exposure and HLA in healthy donors (dated by TCRdb to 2016 to 2017). Background for the entire study: An earlier analysis of some 600 of the donors reported 250 to 300 Gb of sequence data and 117 million unique TCR beta sequences obtained from roughly 180 million T cells. A later genetic analysis used genome-wide SNP genotypes for about 60% of the 666 donors, treating that subset as a discovery cohort. The study used immunosequencing to profile the T cell repertoires of approximately 650 subjects and linked those repertoires to cytomegalovirus serostatus. All discovery cohort repertoires had been generated using a single sequencing platform. Among some 400 genotyped donors of the cohort, an average of approximately 240,000 unique TCR beta nucleotide sequences was sequenced per donor, of which about 20% were non-productive. The study was designed to test whether signatures of past pathogen exposure could be identified by cataloging public T cell receptors. To study patterns of TCR occurrence, a later analysis re-analyzed previously published TCR beta repertoires from under 750 donors and added high-resolution HLA genotyping. Donor age, sex, ethnicity and CMV serostatus were compiled alongside the repertoire data. A separate validation cohort of approximately 120 different subjects was used in addition to the approximately 610-subject first cohort. The study combined high-throughput TCR immunosequencing, statistical association of individual TCRs with disease status, and machine learning to predict cytomegalovirus infection status. Class I and class II HLA loci were covered by the typing at four-digit resolution. Approximately 300 gigabases of sequencing data and 78 million or so unique TCR sequences were included in an early release covering roughly 600 HLA-typed donors. Because of strong linkage in the cohort, five DR-DQ haplotypes were treated as single units for association and clustering. Typing coverage differed by locus: A, B, C, DRB1 and DQB1 were typed in roughly 620-640 donors, DQA1 in 522, DPA1 in approximately 610, and DPB1 in approximately 450. The genetic ancestry cluster associated with self-reported Caucasian donors included about four fifths of the roughly 400 genotyped donors. An earlier analysis of around 540 of the donors applied high-throughput TCR beta sequencing to assess whether each TCR beta V gene segment acted as functional or pseudogenic. In the later analysis, no new phenotypic data were used to find candidate immune exposures; instead, reliance was placed on TCR beta sequences and their occurrence across donors.

The study at large found these results: In an earlier analysis of fewer than 750 of the donors, most TCR beta V segments were observed in productive rearrangements about 87% or about 30% of the time, broadly matching IMGT annotations. A few of the identified cytomegalovirus-associated TCR beta chains were confirmed in vitro to be specific for cytomegalovirus antigens. The study gave a list of 150 to 200 TCR beta chains associated with cytomegalovirus. HLA typing was unavailable for some donors at each locus, so association tests used only the typed subset. Across donors, most TCR sequences were observed very rarely, whereas some public TCRs were present in many individuals. A later genetic analysis reported fewer N-insertions in productive TCRs among donors in an Asian-associated ancestry cluster than the approximately 670-donor mean. The authors suggested that the approach could potentially be extended to other disease states and immunological phenotypes. Compared with equally common non-associated chains, HLA-associated TCR beta chains in a later analysis were more clonally expanded and had lower generation probabilities. The classifier was reported to diagnose cytomegalovirus status with high specificity and sensitivity in both the original cohort and the validation cohort. A later analysis found that most CMV-associated TCR beta chains appeared HLA-restricted, with HLA associations seemingly driven largely by CMV exposure. Correlated functional status among segregating V segments might be attributable to linkage disequilibrium, but an unknown experimental factor could not be ruled out. A further reported finding was that TCR beta sequences accurately predicted the HLA-A and HLA-B alleles for most subjects in the first cohort. The only immune exposure information available for the cohort was CMV serostatus. In a later analysis, the rate of TCR association differed among HLA loci, with DRB1 alleles having the most associated TCRs and HLA-C alleles having the fewest. Because counts were too low, about 17 rarely observed V segments, including chromosome 9 orphons, were excluded from the earlier analysis of 500 to 700 of the donors. This cohort had only TCR beta chains sequenced, and the lack of alpha or paired-chain data limited which features could be detected. The sequencing pipeline was judged likely to have produced a cluster of highly shared sequence variants as a technical artifact. Presence/absence analyses assumed roughly uniform sequencing depth across donors, an assumption that may not hold. Several of the top co-occurrence clusters appeared to be linked to parvovirus B19, influenza, CMV and Epstein-Barr virus, according to a later analysis. Assigning TCR associations to individual alleles was difficult when HLA alleles, especially DR and DQ, strongly co-occurred. An association between a missense DCLRE1C variant and V-gene and J-gene trimming of TCR beta chains was found in a later genetic analysis and replicated in an independent cohort. A later analysis associated approximately 17,000 TCR beta sequences with specific HLA alleles at a false discovery rate of 0.05. Some IMGT-functional V segments, including TRBV6-2 and TRBV6-3, could not be distinguished by the 87-base-pair reads and were therefore excluded.

Comment on this clone: Its antigen is currently not known. No qualities accompany the bases; no much larger clone lies one base away.

Library preparation used the immunoSEQ multiplex PCR assay. For the multiplex PCR, a mixture combining 60 forward primers for TCR Vbeta segments and 13 reverse primers for TCR Jbeta segments was used. The CDR3 region of rearranged TCR beta genes was amplified from genomic DNA with a multiplex PCR assay. Amplified TCR beta libraries were sequenced as 87-base-pair reads on the Illumina HiSeq System. As for the original processing: A later analysis tallied tens of millions of unique TCR beta chains across the 610 or so repertoires, and around 9.9 million of those chains were shared by two or more donors. Raw reads were error-corrected and collapsed into unique sequences by a nearest-neighbor algorithm in which closely related sequences were merged to remove PCR and sequencing errors. To assign V, D and J gene segments, CDR3 sequences were aligned to IMGT reference sequences. For a sequence to be retained, a match of at least six nucleotides to both a V gene segment and a J gene segment was required. Rearrangements were called productive when the CDR3 lacked stop codons and stayed in frame with V and J; all others were non-productive. Following IMGT convention, CDR3 was defined as the stretch from the second conserved V-encoded cysteine to the conserved J-encoded phenylalanine. The earlier analysis of fewer than 750 of the donors excluded sequences that lacked an unambiguous match to a single V gene segment. An earlier analysis of a few hundred of the donors classified V segments as functional when productive rearrangements were above 56.7% and as segregating when the standard deviation between donors was above 5%. A statistical classification framework was built to diagnose cytomegalovirus status from the catalog of TCR beta chain sequences. In a later analysis, V and J genes were assigned by comparing TCR nucleotide sequences against IMGT/GENE-DB human TR gene sequences. The TCRdist pipeline was used in a later analysis to assign CDR3 sequences and most-parsimonious VDJ recombination scenarios. In a later analysis, each TCR beta chain was defined by its CDR3 amino acid sequence together with its V-gene family, and reads without a unique V-gene family were excluded. In a later analysis, approximately 590 highly shared, low-generation-probability nucleotide sequences were removed to address suspected cross-contamination and a sequencing artifact. A later analysis calculated a clonal expansion index for each public chain from normalized within-repertoire ranks of inferred template counts. Generation probabilities in a later analysis came from a VDJ recombination model fitted to out-of-frame rearrangements, and those results were checked against IGoR. In a later analysis, TCR-TCR, TCR-HLA and TCR-CMV co-occurrence was scored with hypergeometric tests, and a repertoire-size bias correction was applied to TCR pairs. To estimate false discovery rates, a later analysis permuted the HLA or CMV assignments 20 times. A later analysis grouped co-occurring TCRs with DBSCAN, adding TCRdist sequence similarity when clustering within HLA-allele-positive subsets. Repertoires with fewer than 30,000 or more than 120,000 public chains were left out of co-occurrence clustering, as were roughly five repertoires with anomalous nucleotide sharing. TCRdb took this table from immuneACCESS and kept in-frame rearrangements with V and J called. Such tables lack part of the clones; where checked against another copy, unresolved V genes explain under half of the gap, and the rest is unexplained. That table is the source of V, J and clone size, and D and trimming were worked out from the DNA. A total of roughly 98,000 clones appear in this sample, 76% of them only once. The ten largest clones take up approximately 2% of the sample.

V and J are truncated by 4 bases and 4 bases respectively, leaving an intervening sequence of 14 bases. The CDR3 starts with the cysteine, ends with the phenylalanine, and has 15 residues. Just the 45-base CDR3 DNA is kept, in frame starting at base 1. Per the germline V gene (reference sequence), LNHDA is the CDR1 and SQIVND is the CDR2. The cohort was made up of approximately 670 healthy bone marrow donors. All cohort members were sampled while nominally healthy, although unrecorded immune exposures were likely present. The donor was CMV seronegative and was included in the group of a few hundred seronegative cohort members. A peripheral blood sample was collected from each donor, and TCR beta sequencing was performed on peripheral blood mononuclear cells. The Qiagen DNeasy Blood Extraction Kit was used to extract genomic DNA from the blood cell samples.

The origin of this receptor is a man aged 35-49 years in good health and CMV-seronegative. In this chain, TRBV19 is recombined with TRBJ2-1; 6 matching bases give a weak D call of TRBD2. Material for sequencing was PBMCs. The CDR3 reads as follows: CASSTAASAYNEQFF. The nucleotide sequence reads TGTGCCAGTAGTACCGCGGCTAGCGCATACAATGAGCAGTTCTTC.